The 31 T cell receptor beta chains below were found in one sample sequenced in a study of T-cell reconstitution after alpha-beta-depleted transplantation in children. Researchers prepared the TCRbeta library using unique molecular identifiers, the study reports. TCRdb passed the PCR reads through MiXCR, listing each CDR3 protein once. The sample carries about 230,000 distinct CDR3 sequences, about 8.8% recorded once. Sequencing used PBMCs from the stem cell graft donor, obtained from the stem cell graft. Every receptor here comes from a human donor who donated a stem cell graft to a child with SCID.

This clonotype was observed at least ten times. This chain uses TRBV2 with TRBJ2-2, with D uncertain. The CDR3 is made up of 15 amino acids. Germline V gives CDR1 SNHLY, CDR2 FYNNEI. V lost 2 bases and J 0 bases, leaving 7 bases between the germline ends. CDR3 protein: CASSEYLANTGELFF. CDR3 nucleotides: TGTGCCAGCAGTGAATACCTAGCGAACACCGGGGAGCTGTTTTTT.

This clonotype was counted ten times or more. The chain couples TRBV24-1 to TRBJ2-1; 7 nucleotides agree with TRBD1. Germline CDR1 KGHDR, CDR2 SFDVKD. Unmatched junction bases numbered 2, after V lost 2 bases and J lost 14 bases. The CDR3 has 11 residues. DNA for the CDR3: TGTGCCACCAGTGATTGGACAGGAAAGTTCTTC. Its translation is CATSDWTGKFF.

This clonotype was observed many times. The CDR3 sequence is CASSGPSTDTQYF. CDR3 nucleotides: TGCGCCAGCAGCGGGCCTAGCACAGATACGCAGTATTTT. The V call is TRBV5-1, the J call TRBJ2-3; D gene uncertain. The CDR3 runs to 13 residues. Deletions cut 4 bases from V and 0 bases from J, with 6 bases between. Per the germline V gene, CDR1 is SGHRS and CDR2 is YFSETQ.

Many counts were recorded for this clonotype. The chain is built from TRBV5-1 and TRBJ1-1; D unresolved. The CDR3 sequence is 15 residues long. The V gene's germline CDR1 is SGHRS and CDR2 YFSETQ. The germline V and J ends were trimmed by 0 bases and 1 base, with 10 bases remaining between them. This CDR3 is CASSLGHPGNTEAFF. The CDR3 bases are TGCGCCAGCAGCTTGGGACACCCTGGGAACACTGAAGCTTTCTTT.

V and J are TRBV9 and TRBJ1-3; D is unclear. The CDR3 length is 15 residues. Per the germline V gene, CDR1 is SGDLS and CDR2 is YYNGEE. Trimming left V 0 bases short and J 2 bases short, with 9 bases between. Here the CDR3 DNA reads TGTGCCAGCAGCGTAGGGTGGGTTCCTGGAAACACCATATATTTT. It codes for CASSVGWVPGNTIYF.

This clonotype appeared many times. The V call is TRBV5-1, the J call TRBJ1-2; tentative D call: TRBD1 (5 bases). Germline CDR1 and CDR2: SGHRS and YFSETQ. The CDR3 extends over 15 amino acids. With 0 bases removed from V and 4 bases from J, the gap between germline ends came to 13 bases. The CDR3 coding sequence is TGCGCCAGCAGCTTGGAGGGCAGGGAAGGCTATGGCTACACCTTC. It translates to CASSLEGREGYGYTF.

CDR3 residues: CASSLGVGRKYF. CDR3 coding DNA: TGCGCCAGCAGCTTGGGGGTAGGGAGAAAATATTTT. The V gene is TRBV5-1, the J gene TRBJ2-3; D is perhaps TRBD2 (5 bases). Germline V gene lookup returns CDR1 SGHRS and CDR2 YFSETQ. V was trimmed by 0 bases and J by 15 bases, leaving 14 bases between them. This CDR3 region has 12 residues. The full variable domain, in which reference TRBV5-1 and TRBJ2-3 provide the parts outside the CDR3, is KAGVTQTPRYLIKTRGQQVTLSCSPISGHRSVSWYQQTPGQGLQFLFEYFSETQRNKGNFPGRFSGRQFSNSRSEMNVSTLELGDSALYLCASSLGVGRKYFGPGTRLTVL.

This clonotype has ten or more counts. In nucleotides, the CDR3 is TGCGCCAGCAGCTTGCTAGGGGAATCGGATACGCAGTATTTT. Translated, it gives CASSLLGESDTQYF. V usage is TRBV5-1 and J usage is TRBJ2-3; TRBD1 is a possible D gene (5 bases). The V end was cut by 1 base, the J end by 6 bases, with 12 bases between. In germline, CDR1 is SGHRS, CDR2 YFSETQ. This CDR3 spans 14 amino acids.

This clonotype showed up many times. The chain recombines TRBV7-3 with TRBJ2-1, with a tentative D call TRBD1 (6 bases). The CDR3 has 19 residues. Trimming removed 3 bases at V and 8 bases at J, with 29 bases between. CDR1 is SGHTA, CDR2 FQGTGA, per germline. CDR3: CASSFPSGQLDWDTDEQFF. CDR3 in DNA: TGTGCCAGCAGCTTCCCCTCGGGACAATTAGACTGGGATACAGATGAGCAGTTCTTC.

This clonotype has at least ten counts. This chain links TRBV20-1 with TRBJ2-4, with TRBD2 identical over 7 bases. The CDR3 covers 16 residues. V gave up 1 base and J gave up 4 bases; unmatched junction bases: 10. The germline V gene encodes CDR1 DFQATT and CDR2 SNEGSKA (reference sequence). The CDR3 sequence: CSARGSGVGQKNIQYF. The CDR3 DNA is TGCAGTGCTAGAGGCAGCGGGGTTGGTCAAAAAAACATTCAGTACTTC.

In this sample, this clonotype turned up many times. The CDR3 reads CSARTGTGNTIYF. CDR3 sequence (DNA): TGCAGTGCTAGGACAGGGACAGGAAACACCATATATTTT. The chain combines TRBV20-1 with TRBJ1-3; 7 bases line up with TRBD1. Germline V gives CDR1 DFQATT, CDR2 SNEGSKA (reference sequence). V lost 3 bases to trimming and J lost 4 bases; unmatched junction nucleotides: 3. The CDR3 is 13 amino acids.

This clonotype was recorded at least ten times. The chain employs TRBV5-1 and TRBJ2-7, with TRBD2 as a possible D gene (5 bases). Germline values: CDR1 SGHRS, CDR2 YFSETQ. V lost 0 bases, J lost 6 bases, and 10 bases lay in between. The CDR3 contains 13 residues. CDR3 DNA: TGCGCCAGCAGCTTGGAAGGACTTGGCGAGCAGTACTTC. Translated, it gives CASSLEGLGEQYF.

This clonotype was recorded at least ten times. The chain carries TRBV6-5 and TRBJ2-3; D possibly corresponds to TRBD2 (5 bases). V dropped 4 bases and J dropped 3 bases, with 11 bases sitting between them. The CDR3 runs 14 residues. Germline values: CDR1 MNHEY, CDR2 SVGAGI. For the CDR3, the DNA is TGTGCCAGCAGTTTCGTCAGGAGGACAGATACGCAGTATTTT. It codes for CASSFVRRTDTQYF.

This clonotype was recorded many times. This chain links TRBV5-1 with TRBJ2-2; D is ambiguous. V was clipped by 0 bases and J by 7 bases, with 13 bases between them. This CDR3 comprises 15 residues. The germline V gene has CDR1 SGHRS and CDR2 YFSETQ. This CDR3 is CASSLDSEGGGELFF. DNA for the CDR3: TGCGCCAGCAGCTTGGATTCTGAAGGTGGCGGGGAGCTGTTTTTT.

This clonotype occurred many times. The chain employs TRBV10-2 and TRBJ1-1; D is ambiguous. The germline V gene encodes CDR1 WSHSY and CDR2 SAAADI. The CDR3 sequence is 11 residues long. Trimming took off 4 bases at V and 5 bases at J, with 5 bases between the two ends. CDR3 residues: CASSGLTEAFF. The CDR3 DNA follows: TGCGCCAGCAGTGGACTTACTGAAGCTTTCTTT.

The rearrangement uses TRBV5-1 and TRBJ2-1, with a weak D call TRBD1 (6 bases). There are 15 residues in the CDR3. In germline, CDR1 is SGHRS, CDR2 YFSETQ. The V end lost 0 bases, the J end lost 6 bases, and 13 bases lay between the germline ends. CDR3 amino acids: CASSLGGHEGNEQFF. As DNA, the CDR3 is TGCGCCAGCAGCTTGGGGGGGCATGAAGGCAATGAGCAGTTCTTC.

This clonotype was seen repeatedly, ten times or more. The genes are TRBV12-3 or TRBV12-4 and TRBJ1-1, with D perhaps TRBD1 (5 bases). This CDR3 is 12 amino acids long. The V end was cut by 3 bases, the J end by 6 bases, with 8 bases between. The CDR3 reads CASSFGGAEAFF. CDR3 nucleotide sequence: TGTGCCAGCAGTTTTGGAGGGGCTGAAGCTTTCTTT.

This clonotype showed up many times. This chain joins TRBV5-1 and TRBJ2-5; D uncertain. CDR1 is SGHRS and CDR2 is YFSETQ in the germline V gene. The CDR3 runs to 13 residues. Between the trimmed V and J ends, which lost 7 bases and 1 base, there was a span of 11 bases. The CDR3 spells CASADQPQETQYF. CDR3 DNA: TGCGCCAGCGCCGACCAGCCCCAAGAGACCCAGTACTTC. Complete variable domain (other parts from reference TRBV5-1 and TRBJ2-5): KAGVTQTPRYLIKTRGQQVTLSCSPISGHRSVSWYQQTPGQGLQFLFEYFSETQRNKGNFPGRFSGRQFSNSRSEMNVSTLELGDSALYLCASADQPQETQYFGPGTRLLVL.

This clonotype has a count of ten or more. This chain connects TRBV5-1 to TRBJ2-1, with 9 bases identical to TRBD1. The CDR3 runs to 16 residues. Looked up from germline, CDR1 is SGHRS and CDR2 is YFSETQ. The V segment lost 3 bases and the J segment 3 bases; nucleotides outside the gene matches: 7. For the CDR3, the DNA is TGCGCCAGCAGCTCGGGGACAGGGTTGAGCTACAATGAGCAGTTCTTC. The encoded protein is CASSSGTGLSYNEQFF.

This clonotype was observed at least ten times. V is TRBV5-1 and J is TRBJ1-4, with a tentative D call TRBD1 (6 bases). Germline-derived CDR1 and CDR2 are SGHRS and YFSETQ. V dropped 5 bases and J dropped 0 bases, with 17 bases sitting between them. CDR3 length equals 17 residues. This CDR3 is CASRGGQPLPTNEKLFF. The CDR3 region has the DNA TGCGCCAGCAGGGGCGGACAGCCTCTCCCAACTAATGAAAAACTGTTTTTT. Combining the CDR3 with reference TRBV5-1 and TRBJ1-4 gives the whole variable domain KAGVTQTPRYLIKTRGQQVTLSCSPISGHRSVSWYQQTPGQGLQFLFEYFSETQRNKGNFPGRFSGRQFSNSRSEMNVSTLELGDSALYLCASRGGQPLPTNEKLFFGSGTQLSVL.

At least ten counts were recorded for this clonotype. The rearrangement links TRBV27 to TRBJ2-3; 7 nucleotides align to TRBD1. CDR3 size: 14 residues. The V gene end was trimmed by 2 bases and the J gene end by 8 bases; junction bases not matched to a gene: 7. CDR1 is MNHEY and CDR2 is SMNVEV in the germline V gene (reference sequence). CDR3: CASSLRQGWGTQYF. CDR3 nucleotide sequence: TGTGCCAGCAGTTTAAGACAGGGATGGGGTACGCAGTATTTT.

A note on this clonotype: Likely a read error: the CDR3 ends without its conserved phenylalanine or tryptophan. The CDR3 DNA reads TGCAGTGCTAGTGGTGGGCAAGAGACCCAGTACTTA. It encodes CSASGGQETQYL. The V gene is TRBV20-1, the J gene TRBJ2-5; no clear D gene. The V gene lost 3 bases and the J gene lost 2 bases, with 7 bases spanning the gap. The CDR3 is 12 residues long. CDR1 DFQATT and CDR2 SNEGSKA come from the germline V gene (reference sequence).

This clonotype appeared many times. This chain uses TRBV20-1 with TRBJ1-1, with D possibly TRBD1 on 6 matching bases. Germline assignment: CDR1 DFQATT and CDR2 SNEGSKA (reference sequence). V was cut by 5 bases and J by 1 base, with 23 bases left in between. This CDR3 spans 17 amino acids. The CDR3 nucleotides are TGCAGTGCTCGGATAATCGACAGGTTAAAAGCGAACACTGAAGCTTTCTTT. Translating it yields CSARIIDRLKANTEAFF.

This clonotype was counted between two and nine times. The chain has TRBV7-2 and TRBJ2-7; D remains ambiguous. CDR3 size: 15 residues. Looked up from germline, CDR1 is SGHTA and CDR2 is FQGNSA. V dropped 2 bases and J dropped 1 base, with 12 bases sitting between them. This CDR3 reads CASSLKVSPSYEQYF. The CDR3 DNA follows: TGTGCCAGCAGCTTAAAAGTGAGTCCTTCCTACGAGCAGTACTTC.

This clonotype was seen at least ten times. The J gene is TRBJ1-2, the V gene TRBV5-4; 7 bases are a match to TRBD1. There are 14 residues in the CDR3. The V gene's germline CDR1 is SGHNT and CDR2 YYREEE (reference sequence). V lost 5 bases to trimming and J lost 6 bases; unmatched junction nucleotides: 10. CDR3 in amino acids: CASRLSGGVDGYTF. DNA for the CDR3: TGTGCCAGCAGGTTGTCAGGGGGAGTGGATGGCTACACCTTC.

The chain combines TRBV5-5 with TRBJ1-1, with a tentative D call TRBD1 (5 bases). The germline V gene has CDR1 SGHKS and CDR2 YYEKEE (reference sequence). The CDR3 runs to 15 residues. Trimming left V 0 bases short and J 1 base short, with 10 bases between. The CDR3 nucleotides read TGTGCCAGCAGCTTGGTTCGACAGCCGAACACTGAAGCTTTCTTT. Translation gives CASSLVRQPNTEAFF. Variable domain in full (rest from reference TRBV5-5 and TRBJ1-1): DAGVTQSPTHLIKTRGQQVTLRCSPISGHKSVSWYQQVLGQGPQFIFQYYEKEERGRGNFPDRFSARQFPNYSSELNVNALLLGDSALYLCASSLVRQPNTEAFFGQGTRLTVV.

There are many counts of this clonotype. This sequence joins TRBV20-1 and TRBJ1-2, with 9 positions matching TRBD1. The trim removed 6 bases at V and 2 bases at J, leaving 10 bases unmatched. CDR3 length: 15 residues. Per germline, CDR1 DFQATT and CDR2 SNEGSKA (reference sequence). CDR3 bases: TGCAGTGCCGTACTAACAGGGGGCTTCAACTATGGCTACACCTTC. Translated: CSAVLTGGFNYGYTF.

This clonotype was observed at least ten times. This chain links TRBV12-3 or TRBV12-4 with TRBJ1-1; no clear D gene. The CDR3 runs to 14 residues. The ends were cut back, 7 bases at V and 0 bases at J, with 12 bases in the middle. CDR3 loop: CASTPGFMNTEAFF. The CDR3 region has the DNA TGTGCCAGCACCCCAGGATTCATGAACACTGAAGCTTTCTTT.

This clonotype was observed many times. V usage is TRBV5-1 and J usage is TRBJ2-5; no reliable D call. The CDR3 has 14 amino acids. V gave up 0 bases and J gave up 5 bases, with 11 bases separating them. Germline CDR1 SGHRS, CDR2 YFSETQ. CDR3 in amino acids: CASSLEGSFETQYF. In nucleotides, the CDR3 is TGCGCCAGCAGCTTGGAGGGTAGCTTCGAGACCCAGTACTTC.

The chain joins TRBV4-2 to TRBJ1-2, with 8 bases aligning to TRBD1. Germline assignment: CDR1 LGHNA and CDR2 YNFKEQ. V shed 0 bases and J 2 bases; nucleotides not matched to a gene: 11. The CDR3 loop spans 18 amino acids. CDR3 in amino acids: CASSQELPRRGRNYGYTF. The CDR3 DNA reads as TGTGCCAGCAGCCAAGAACTTCCCCGCAGGGGGCGAAACTATGGCTACACCTTC.

This clonotype has a count of ten or more. The chain uses TRBV7-2 and TRBJ1-4; a weak D match, TRBD1 (5 bases). Trimming took off 4 bases at V and 5 bases at J, with 14 bases between the two ends. Germline V CDR1 and CDR2: SGHTA, FQGNSA. This CDR3 has 15 amino acids. The CDR3: CASSSRGIENEKLFF. CDR3 sequence (DNA): TGTGCCAGCAGCTCTCGGGGGATCGAGAATGAAAAACTGTTTTTT.